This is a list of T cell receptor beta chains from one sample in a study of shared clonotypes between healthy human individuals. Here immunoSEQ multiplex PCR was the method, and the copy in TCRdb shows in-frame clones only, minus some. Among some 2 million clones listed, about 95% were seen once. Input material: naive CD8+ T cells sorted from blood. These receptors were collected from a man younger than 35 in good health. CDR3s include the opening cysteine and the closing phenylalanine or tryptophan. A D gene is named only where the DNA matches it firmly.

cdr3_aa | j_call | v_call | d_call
CSVEDLRTGYTEAFF | TRBJ1-1 | TRBV29-1 | TRBD1
CASSQDNGAEAFF | TRBJ1-1 | TRBV4-1 | .
CASRFRPGQGKNTGELFF | TRBJ2-2 | TRBV5-1 | TRBD1
CASSLEGSVTQYF | TRBJ2-3 | TRBV5-6 | .
CASSKGGATEAFF | TRBJ1-1 | TRBV6-5 | .
CASSRPENHDEQFF | TRBJ2-1 | TRBV4-1 | .
CASLRTVNTEAFF | TRBJ1-1 | TRBV2 | .
CASSPTGTGSSEQYF | TRBJ2-7 | TRBV6-5 | TRBD1
CASSRDSLTDTQYF | TRBJ2-3 | TRBV28 | TRBD1
CAVRAGHQETQYF | TRBJ2-5 | TRBV6-1 | .
CASSRAQGHNSPLHF | TRBJ1-6 | TRBV2 | TRBD1
CASQDSLSSYEQYF | TRBJ2-7 | TRBV2 | .
CAIRYDSKYEQYF | TRBJ2-7 | TRBV10-3 | .
CASSFGSQGGSSPLHF | TRBJ1-6 | TRBV28 | .
CASSLSVGISYEQYF | TRBJ2-7 | TRBV27 | .
CASSSVYNSPLHF | TRBJ1-6 | TRBV27 | .
CASSDWTSYNEQFF | TRBJ2-1 | TRBV19 | .
CAWSVAGGDYGYTF | TRBJ1-2 | TRBV30 | TRBD1
CASSYGTSAEQYF | TRBJ2-7 | TRBV11-2 | TRBD2
CASGPGTGSYNEQFF | TRBJ2-1 | TRBV12-5 | .
CASTIGAGSTDTQYF | TRBJ2-3 | TRBV2 | TRBD2
CASSRTGQPQHF | TRBJ1-5 | TRBV4-1 | .
CASSQGWNSPLHF | TRBJ1-6 | TRBV2 | .
CASMGPRDSFYGYTF | TRBJ1-2 | TRBV19 | TRBD1